Listed below are T cell receptor beta chains from one sample, sequenced in a study of T cell repertoires in cytomegalovirus infection. The antigens of these receptors remain unknown. From the reads, TCRdb called clonotypes with MiXCR, one entry per CDR3 protein. The repertoire holds tens of thousands of distinct CDR3 sequences, with about 19% as singletons. This specimen consisted of CD8+ T cells from cultured PBMCs, obtained from culture after CMV antigen stimulation. The source of these receptors is a human donor in good health (CMV status not recorded). Some clones in this sample may be carry-over from other donors' samples. Each CDR3 is given with its conserved first and last residue. D genes are given only for firm matches. Size tells how often a clone was seen (once, few, many) or the class of an expanded clone, and some rows leave it out.

V gene: TRBV12-3/TRBV12-4
CDR3 length: 14
D gene: TRBD1
J gene: TRBJ1-4
clone size: NA
CDR3 DNA: TGTGCCAGCAGTCCCCAGGGGGCCAGCGGAAAACTGTTTTTT
CDR3 protein: CASSPQGASGKLFF

V gene: TRBV12-3/TRBV12-4
CDR3 length: 18
D gene: TRBD1
J gene: TRBJ1-4
clone size: NA
CDR3 DNA: TGTGCCAGCAGTTTAGGGACAGGGGTCGGTTCAACTAATGAAAAACTGTTTTTT
CDR3 protein: CASSLGTGVGSTNEKLFF

V gene: TRBV10-3
CDR3 length: 12
D gene: NA
J gene: TRBJ1-1
clone size: NA
CDR3 DNA: TGTGCCATCAGTGAGTCGGTAGCTGAAGCTTTCTTT
CDR3 protein: CAISESVAEAFF

V gene: TRBV7-6
CDR3 length: 16
D gene: NA
J gene: TRBJ1-4
clone size: NA
CDR3 DNA: TGTGCCAGCAGCCCCAGACGGGGGCAGGCTAATGAAAAACTGTTTTTT
CDR3 protein: CASSPRRGQANEKLFF

V gene: TRBV2
CDR3 length: 14
D gene: NA
J gene: TRBJ2-1
clone size: few
CDR3 DNA: TGTGCCAGCAGTCCCGGCCCGCCTGGCAATGAGCAGTTCTTC
CDR3 protein: CASSPGPPGNEQFF

V gene: TRBV6-5
CDR3 length: 14
D gene: NA
J gene: TRBJ2-7
clone size: NA
CDR3 DNA: TGTGCCAGCAGTTACTCGGGGGGGCCGGACGAGCAGTACTTC
CDR3 protein: CASSYSGGPDEQYF

V gene: TRBV6-5
CDR3 length: 19
D gene: TRBD2
J gene: TRBJ2-3
clone size: NA
CDR3 DNA: TGTGCCAGCAGTTACGTTCCCCCGGGACTAGCGGGGGGGACAGATACGCAGTATTTT
CDR3 protein: CASSYVPPGLAGGTDTQYF

V gene: TRBV7-3
CDR3 length: 13
D gene: NA
J gene: TRBJ1-2
clone size: few
CDR3 DNA: TGTGCCAGCAGCCCAACACCTAACTATGGCTACACCTTC
CDR3 protein: CASSPTPNYGYTF

V gene: TRBV11-2
CDR3 length: 17
D gene: NA
J gene: TRBJ2-7
clone size: NA
CDR3 DNA: TGTGCCAGCACCCTCAACTATGGGCAGGGGATCATTTACGAGCAGTACTTC
CDR3 protein: CASTLNYGQGIIYEQYF

V gene: TRBV10-3
CDR3 length: 13
D gene: NA
J gene: TRBJ2-1
clone size: few
CDR3 DNA: TGTGCCATCAGGACACAGGGATACAATGAGCAGTTCTTC
CDR3 protein: CAIRTQGYNEQFF

V gene: TRBV7-9
CDR3 length: 12
D gene: NA
J gene: TRBJ1-1
clone size: NA
CDR3 DNA: TGTGCCAGCAGCCAGGGATACCTTGAAGCTTTCTTT
CDR3 protein: CASSQGYLEAFF

V gene: TRBV4-3
CDR3 length: 14
D gene: TRBD1
J gene: TRBJ1-1
clone size: NA
CDR3 DNA: TGCGCCAGCAGCCAAGCCACAGGGGACACTGAAGCTTTCTTT
CDR3 protein: CASSQATGDTEAFF

V gene: TRBV7-2
CDR3 length: 14
D gene: NA
J gene: TRBJ1-1
clone size: NA
CDR3 DNA: TGTGCCAGCAGCGTCCAGCGGTCGAGCACTGAAGCTTTCTTT
CDR3 protein: CASSVQRSSTEAFF

V gene: TRBV6-2/TRBV6-3
CDR3 length: 13
D gene: TRBD1
J gene: TRBJ1-5
clone size: NA
CDR3 DNA: TGTGCCAGCTGTCTACAGGGGAATCAGCCCCAGCATTTT
CDR3 protein: CASCLQGNQPQHF

V gene: TRBV7-2
CDR3 length: 16
D gene: NA
J gene: TRBJ1-5
clone size: NA
CDR3 DNA: TGTGCCAGCAGCTTAGAGGGCAGAGCCATCAATCAGCCCCAGCATTTT
CDR3 protein: CASSLEGRAINQPQHF

V gene: TRBV12-3/TRBV12-4
CDR3 length: 15
D gene: TRBD1
J gene: TRBJ1-5
clone size: many
CDR3 DNA: TGTGCCAGCAGGGGAGGACAGGGGGGCAATCAGCCCCAGCATTTT
CDR3 protein: CASRGGQGGNQPQHF

V gene: TRBV7-4
CDR3 length: 14
D gene: NA
J gene: TRBJ1-2
clone size: NA
CDR3 DNA: TGTGCCAGCAGCTTAGGACCGATTCCTTATGGCTACACCTTC
CDR3 protein: CASSLGPIPYGYTF

V gene: TRBV7-2
CDR3 length: 17
D gene: TRBD2
J gene: TRBJ2-1
clone size: few
CDR3 DNA: TGTGCCAGCAGCTCCATAAGCGGGGGGGAAGGGTACAATGAGCAGTTCTTC
CDR3 protein: CASSSISGGEGYNEQFF

V gene: TRBV12-3/TRBV12-4
CDR3 length: 14
D gene: TRBD2
J gene: TRBJ2-7
clone size: NA
CDR3 DNA: TGTGCCAGCAGTTTCGGGGGGATTTCCTACGAGCAGTACTTC
CDR3 protein: CASSFGGISYEQYF

V gene: TRBV7-8
CDR3 length: 15
D gene: NA
J gene: TRBJ2-5
clone size: NA
CDR3 DNA: TGTGCCAGCAGCCCGACGGCAGGGAACGGAGAGACCCAGTACTTC
CDR3 protein: CASSPTAGNGETQYF

V gene: TRBV12-3/TRBV12-4
CDR3 length: 14
D gene: TRBD1
J gene: TRBJ1-5
clone size: few
CDR3 DNA: TGTGCCAGCAGTTTAGCCGGGACAGATCAGCCCCAGCATTTT
CDR3 protein: CASSLAGTDQPQHF

V gene: TRBV12-3/TRBV12-4
CDR3 length: 11
D gene: NA
J gene: TRBJ2-5
clone size: few
CDR3 DNA: TGTGCCAGCAGTGTCGGACAATATCTTAGGTTC
CDR3 protein: CASSVGQYLRF

V gene: TRBV7-9
CDR3 length: 20
D gene: NA
J gene: TRBJ1-6
clone size: NA
CDR3 DNA: TGTGCCAGCAGCTTCGAGCCGGGGCCTCCTTTAGTCAGGCTTAATTCACCCCTCCACTTT
CDR3 protein: CASSFEPGPPLVRLNSPLHF

V gene: TRBV12-3/TRBV12-4
CDR3 length: 11
D gene: NA
J gene: TRBJ1-2
clone size: few
CDR3 DNA: TGTGCCAGCAGTTTTGGAGTCGGCTACACCTTC
CDR3 protein: CASSFGVGYTF

V gene: TRBV7-9
CDR3 length: 14
D gene: NA
J gene: TRBJ1-3
clone size: few
CDR3 DNA: TGTGCCAGCAGCTTAGATCACTTTGGAAACACCATATATTTT
CDR3 protein: CASSLDHFGNTIYF

V gene: TRBV12-3/TRBV12-4
CDR3 length: 13
D gene: NA
J gene: TRBJ2-2
clone size: NA
CDR3 DNA: TGTGCAGAGAAGGCTATCCTCACCGGGGAGCTGTTTTTT
CDR3 protein: CAEKAILTGELFF

V gene: TRBV12-3/TRBV12-4
CDR3 length: 15
D gene: TRBD1
J gene: TRBJ2-7
clone size: NA
CDR3 DNA: TGTGCCAGCAGTTCCCCAGGGGGCGTCGGCTACGAGCAGTACTTC
CDR3 protein: CASSSPGGVGYEQYF

V gene: TRBV6-1
CDR3 length: 15
D gene: TRBD2
J gene: TRBJ2-1
clone size: few
CDR3 DNA: TGTGCCAGCACCCTACTAGCGGGGGGGCCAAATGAGCAGTTCTTC
CDR3 protein: CASTLLAGGPNEQFF

V gene: TRBV10-3
CDR3 length: 14
D gene: NA
J gene: TRBJ2-1
clone size: few
CDR3 DNA: TGTGCCATCAGTGACGTCAGCTCCTACAATGAGCAGTTCTTC
CDR3 protein: CAISDVSSYNEQFF

V gene: TRBV6-2/TRBV6-3
CDR3 length: 13
D gene: NA
J gene: TRBJ2-1
clone size: NA
CDR3 DNA: TGTGCCAGCACCCACGAGAGTTACAATGAGCAGTTCTTC
CDR3 protein: CASTHESYNEQFF

V gene: TRBV7-9
CDR3 length: 14
D gene: TRBD1
J gene: TRBJ1-4
clone size: NA
CDR3 DNA: TGTGCCAGCAGCGTGACAGGGGGTACTGAAAAACTGTTTTTT
CDR3 protein: CASSVTGGTEKLFF

V gene: TRBV6-5
CDR3 length: 14
D gene: NA
J gene: TRBJ2-1
clone size: few
CDR3 DNA: TGTGCCAGCAGTTACTCACTCCTAGACAATGAGCAGTTCTTC
CDR3 protein: CASSYSLLDNEQFF

V gene: TRBV11-2
CDR3 length: 15
D gene: NA
J gene: TRBJ2-7
clone size: NA
CDR3 DNA: TGTGCCAGCAGCTTAACTCCGGGACGGTTCTACGAGCAGTACTTC
CDR3 protein: CASSLTPGRFYEQYF

V gene: TRBV20-1
CDR3 length: 16
D gene: NA
J gene: TRBJ2-6
clone size: few
CDR3 DNA: TGCAGCGCCCCGACAGGACGGGCCTTTGGGGCCAACGTCCTGACTTTC
CDR3 protein: CSAPTGRAFGANVLTF

V gene: TRBV4-1
CDR3 length: 16
D gene: NA
J gene: TRBJ1-1
clone size: NA
CDR3 DNA: TGCGCCAGCAGCCAACTGGGGGGAGGGCTGAACACTGAAGCTTTCTTT
CDR3 protein: CASSQLGGGLNTEAFF

V gene: TRBV9
CDR3 length: 15
D gene: NA
J gene: TRBJ1-1
clone size: few
CDR3 DNA: TGTGCCAGCAGCGGAAGCCAGGGAATCGACACTGAAGCTTTCTTT
CDR3 protein: CASSGSQGIDTEAFF

V gene: TRBV7-6
CDR3 length: 16
D gene: TRBD1
J gene: TRBJ2-3
clone size: few
CDR3 DNA: TGTGCCAGCAGCCTAGGGTGGGGACAGCGCACAGATACGCAGTATTTT
CDR3 protein: CASSLGWGQRTDTQYF

V gene: TRBV5-1
CDR3 length: 15
D gene: NA
J gene: TRBJ2-2
clone size: NA
CDR3 DNA: TGCGCCAGCACTTTGGACATTACGAACACCGGGGAGCTGTTTTTT
CDR3 protein: CASTLDITNTGELFF

V gene: TRBV2
CDR3 length: 15
D gene: TRBD1
J gene: TRBJ1-3
clone size: few
CDR3 DNA: TGTGCCAGCCTTGGACAGGGGGTCACTGGAAACACCATATATTTT
CDR3 protein: CASLGQGVTGNTIYF

V gene: TRBV19
CDR3 length: 15
D gene: TRBD1
J gene: TRBJ1-1
clone size: few
CDR3 DNA: TGTGCCAGTAGTATAGACCAACAGGGGGCCACTGAAGCTTTCTTT
CDR3 protein: CASSIDQQGATEAFF

V gene: TRBV7-9
CDR3 length: 15
D gene: TRBD1
J gene: TRBJ1-5
clone size: few
CDR3 DNA: TGTGCCAGCAGCCCTGGAGGACAGGGGCATCAGCCCCAGCATTTT
CDR3 protein: CASSPGGQGHQPQHF

V gene: TRBV7-2
CDR3 length: 15
D gene: NA
J gene: TRBJ1-5
clone size: NA
CDR3 DNA: TGTGCCAGCAGCCCAGCCTCTTTTGGGAATCAGCCCCAGCATTTT
CDR3 protein: CASSPASFGNQPQHF

V gene: TRBV7-7
CDR3 length: 18
D gene: TRBD1
J gene: TRBJ2-2
clone size: few
CDR3 DNA: TGTGCCAGCAGCATAACTCGTCCGGACAGGGGGCACGGCGGGGAGCTGTTTTTT
CDR3 protein: CASSITRPDRGHGGELFF

V gene: TRBV24-1
CDR3 length: 12
D gene: NA
J gene: TRBJ2-1
clone size: NA
CDR3 DNA: TGTGCCACCAGTGATTCGACGGATGAGCAGTTCTTC
CDR3 protein: CATSDSTDEQFF

V gene: TRBV6-8
CDR3 length: 11
D gene: NA
J gene: TRBJ1-6
clone size: NA
CDR3 DNA: TGTGCCAGCACAGGCAATTCACCCCTCCACTTT
CDR3 protein: CASTGNSPLHF

V gene: TRBV6-6
CDR3 length: 16
D gene: NA
J gene: TRBJ1-5
clone size: NA
CDR3 DNA: TGTGCCAGCAGTGACGATCGCTCAGGGCCCCGACAGCCCCAGCATTTT
CDR3 protein: CASSDDRSGPRQPQHF

V gene: TRBV7-2
CDR3 length: 15
D gene: NA
J gene: TRBJ2-1
clone size: NA
CDR3 DNA: TGTGCCAGCAGCCGGCAACAGTGGGCGATCAATGAGCAGTTCTTC
CDR3 protein: CASSRQQWAINEQFF

V gene: TRBV5-6
CDR3 length: 15
D gene: NA
J gene: TRBJ1-3
clone size: NA
CDR3 DNA: TGTGCCAGCAGCATCAAAACAGTAACTCTTAACACCATATATTTT
CDR3 protein: CASSIKTVTLNTIYF

V gene: TRBV4-1
CDR3 length: 15
D gene: NA
J gene: TRBJ1-1
clone size: NA
CDR3 DNA: TGCGCCAGCAGCCAAGATATAATAGGGAACACTGAAGCTTTCTTT
CDR3 protein: CASSQDIIGNTEAFF

V gene: TRBV7-3
CDR3 length: 15
D gene: TRBD2
J gene: TRBJ2-3
clone size: many
CDR3 DNA: TGTGCCAGCAGCTTCGTTAGCGGGTTCACAGATACGCAGTATTTT
CDR3 protein: CASSFVSGFTDTQYF

V gene: TRBV7-9
CDR3 length: 15
D gene: TRBD1
J gene: TRBJ2-7
clone size: NA
CDR3 DNA: TGTGCCAGCAGGCCACCGGGACAGGTGTCCTACGAGCAGTACTTC
CDR3 protein: CASRPPGQVSYEQYF

V gene: TRBV7-2
CDR3 length: 16
D gene: NA
J gene: TRBJ2-3
clone size: NA
CDR3 DNA: TGTGCCAGCAGCTGGGTAGCAGGGGGGGACACAGATACGCAGTATTTT
CDR3 protein: CASSWVAGGDTDTQYF

V gene: TRBV4-3
CDR3 length: 15
D gene: NA
J gene: TRBJ2-7
clone size: few
CDR3 DNA: TGCGCCAGCAGCCAAGCGGAGGGGGCGCCCTACGAGCAGTACTTC
CDR3 protein: CASSQAEGAPYEQYF